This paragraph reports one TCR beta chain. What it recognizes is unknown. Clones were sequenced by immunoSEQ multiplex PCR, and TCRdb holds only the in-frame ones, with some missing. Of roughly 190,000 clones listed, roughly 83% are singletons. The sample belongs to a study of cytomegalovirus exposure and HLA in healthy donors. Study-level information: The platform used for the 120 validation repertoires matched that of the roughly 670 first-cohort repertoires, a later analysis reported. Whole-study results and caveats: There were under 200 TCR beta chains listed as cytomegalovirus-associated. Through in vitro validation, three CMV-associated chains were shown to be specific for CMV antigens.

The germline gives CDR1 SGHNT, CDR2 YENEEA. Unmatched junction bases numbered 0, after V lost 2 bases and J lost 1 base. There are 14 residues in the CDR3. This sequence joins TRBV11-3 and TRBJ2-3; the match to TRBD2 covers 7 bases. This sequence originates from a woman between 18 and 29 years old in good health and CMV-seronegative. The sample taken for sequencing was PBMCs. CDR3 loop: CASSLSGGTDTQYF. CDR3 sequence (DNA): TGTGCCAGCAGCTTAAGCGGGGGCACAGATACGCAGTATTTT.